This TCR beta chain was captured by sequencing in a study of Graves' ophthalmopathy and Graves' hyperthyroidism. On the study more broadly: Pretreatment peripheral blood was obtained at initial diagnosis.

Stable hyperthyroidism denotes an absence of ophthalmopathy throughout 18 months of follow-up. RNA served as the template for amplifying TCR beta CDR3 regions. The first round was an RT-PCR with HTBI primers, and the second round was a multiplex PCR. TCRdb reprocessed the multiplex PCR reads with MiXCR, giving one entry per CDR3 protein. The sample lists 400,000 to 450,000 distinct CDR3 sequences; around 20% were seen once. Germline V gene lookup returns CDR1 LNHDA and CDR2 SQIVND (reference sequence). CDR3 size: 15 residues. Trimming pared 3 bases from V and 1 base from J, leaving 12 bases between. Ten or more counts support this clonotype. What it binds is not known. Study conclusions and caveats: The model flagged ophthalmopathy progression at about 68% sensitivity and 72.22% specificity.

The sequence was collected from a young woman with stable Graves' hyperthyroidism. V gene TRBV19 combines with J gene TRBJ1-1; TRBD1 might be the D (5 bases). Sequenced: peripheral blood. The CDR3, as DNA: TGTGCCAGTAGTATTGCCAGGGACGGGAACACTGAAGCTTTCTTT. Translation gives CASSIARDGNTEAFF.